This T cell receptor (beta chain) was captured by sequencing in a study of radiotherapy plus CTLA-4 blockade in lung cancer. TCRdb keeps only in-frame clones here, not all; method: immunoSEQ multiplex PCR. The table lists 75,000 to 100,000 clones, 65% to 75% of them singletons. This clone was picked up a small number of times. The target antigen is unknown. Regarding the study as a whole: Early shifts in blood T cell clones, with interferon-beta, reportedly predicted response best.

The CDR3 is 12 residues long. In germline, CDR1 is SQVTM, CDR2 ANQGSEA. V trimming: 7 bases; J trimming: 3 bases; junction bases outside the gene matches: 4. The input for sequencing was peripheral blood, taken from a patient treated with radiotherapy plus ipilimumab. The TCR comes from a human donor with non-small cell lung cancer who had a partial response to radiotherapy plus ipilimumab. Some clones in this sample may be carry-over from other donors' samples. The V gene is TRBV29-1, the J gene TRBJ1-1; 8 bases fit TRBD1. The CDR3 sequence is CSAVTGDTEAFF. Written as DNA, the CDR3 is TGCAGCGCCGTGACAGGGGACACTGAAGCTTTCTTT.